Below, one T cell receptor beta chain is given with its context. Per the original data handling: Quantification of nucleated cells was approximated via reference gene primer amplification. The method was immunoSEQ multiplex PCR; TCRdb's version includes in-frame clones alone and lacks a portion of them. The D gene and trimming were derived from the DNA, and the V and J assignments and clone size from that table. The table has around 71,000 clones, just under 85% seen once. This sample is part of a study of blood T cell repertoires in COVID-19. At the level of the study: Material from acute and convalescent COVID-19 was sourced from the United States, Italy and Spain. PBMCs, B-cell-depleted T cells, or T cells were the source of the cDNA or gDNA that made up the material.

V trimming: 4 bases; J trimming: 5 bases; junction bases outside the gene matches: 8. Germline V gives CDR1 MNHEY, CDR2 SMNVEV (reference sequence). The CDR3 loop spans 15 amino acids. This sequence originates from a man between 65 and 85 years old with acute or convalescent COVID-19. The sample consisted of peripheral blood. The J gene is TRBJ1-1, the V gene TRBV27; 9 nucleotides match TRBD1. The CDR3 coding sequence is TGTGCCAGCAGTTCGACAGGGGGTTTGGCGACTGAAGCTTTCTTT. Translating it yields CASSSTGGLATEAFF.